This TCR beta chain was identified in a study of T-cell reconstitution after alpha-beta-depleted transplantation in children. Whole-study results and caveats: Some patients showed high day-60 TCRbeta diversity, which derived from surviving recipient T cells and thymic progenitors. Several hundred expanded graft clones reportedly gave rise to the alpha-beta T cells present about two months after transplant.

Germline lookup yields CDR1 MDHEN and CDR2 SYDVKM. CDR3 size: 14 residues. The trim removed 4 bases at V and 0 bases at J, leaving 1 base unmatched. This clonotype showed up many times. What it binds is not known. Unique molecular identifiers were incorporated into the prepared TCRbeta library. TCRdb recomputed calls from the PCR reads with MiXCR, one row per CDR3 protein. Altogether some 260,000 distinct CDR3 sequences are present, 24% being singletons, with the ten largest covering about 4.8%. The V gene is TRBV28, the J gene TRBJ2-3, with 7 bases aligning to TRBD2. The sample here was PBMCs, mostly from graft donor cells, taken 360 days after TCRalphabeta/CD19-depleted stem cell transplant. The sequence was collected from a female patient aged 2 to 10 who had a stem cell transplant for congenital amegakaryocytic thrombocytopenia, so the T cells may come from the graft donor. CDR3 protein: CASSSGGSTDTQYF. CDR3 DNA: TGTGCCAGCAGTTCGGGGGGAAGCACAGATACGCAGTATTTT.